The 24 T cell receptor beta chains below come from one sample, sequenced in a study of T cell responses to AZD1222 COVID-19 vaccine. The data were produced by immunoSEQ multiplex PCR, yet TCRdb's version contains in-frame clones alone and is incomplete. The data show over 100,000 clones, with over 80% seen just once and around 7.5% held by the top ten. Sequenced material: peripheral blood, taken on day 0 of AZD1222 vaccination. The receptor set was obtained from an adult in good health.

J is TRBJ2-7 and V is TRBV5-6; 11 bases fit TRBD1. This CDR3 comprises 15 residues. In germline, CDR1 is SGHDT, CDR2 YYEEEE. V gave up 4 bases and J gave up 1 base; unmatched junction bases: 4. The CDR3 protein is CASSTRDRGSYEQYF. The DNA of the CDR3 is TGTGCCAGCAGCACACGGGACAGGGGGTCCTACGAGCAGTACTTC.

V is TRBV5-4 and J is TRBJ2-5; TRBD2 matches at 13 bases. CDR1 and CDR2 (germline): SGHNT, YYREEE (reference sequence). V lost 3 bases, J lost 2 bases, and 10 bases stayed unmatched. This CDR3 has 18 amino acids. The CDR3 bases are TGTGCCAGCAGCTCCGGACTAGCGGGAGCCTTGGGGCAAGAGACCCAGTACTTC. It encodes CASSSGLAGALGQETQYF.

This rearrangement joins TRBV18 to TRBJ2-5; D not resolved. V was shortened by 0 bases and J by 2 bases, with 7 bases between the two germline ends. Germline V gene data show CDR1 as KGHSH and CDR2 as LQKENI. The CDR3 is 14 residues long. CDR3 bases: TGTGCCAGCTCACCACCGGGATCTCAAGAGACCCAGTACTTC. It translates to CASSPPGSQETQYF. Combining the CDR3 with reference TRBV18 and TRBJ2-5 gives the whole variable domain NAGVMQNPRHLVRRRGQEARLRCSPMKGHSHVYWYRQLPEEGLKFMVYLQKENIIDESGMPKERFSAEFPKEGPSILRIQQVVRGDSAAYFCASSPPGSQETQYFGPGTRLLVL.

V and J are TRBV2 and TRBJ2-1, with 8 nucleotides matching TRBD1. The CDR3 runs to 13 residues. Germline trimming cut 4 bases from V and 6 bases from J; bases unmatched to any gene: 2. CDR1 is SNHLY and CDR2 is FYNNEI in the germline V gene. The CDR3 DNA reads TGTGCCAGCAGTGCCGGGACAGGCAATGAGCAGTTCTTC. Encoded protein: CASSAGTGNEQFF.

Within the sample, this clone is medium-sized. At one boundary the junction diverges from the germline segment, which might be a read error. The rearrangement uses TRBV7-7 and TRBJ2-7; 11 bases map to TRBD1. Germline CDR1 reads SSHAT; CDR2 reads FNYEAQ (reference sequence). The CDR3 runs 15 residues. The CDR3 DNA sequence: TGTGCTAGCAGCCCCGGACAGGGGGCGCAGTACGAGCAGTACTTC. It specifies CASSPGQGAQYEQYF.

In DNA, the CDR3 is TGTGCCAGCAGCTTCTGGGCGGGGTCGCTAACAGATACGCAGTATTTT. Its protein is CASSFWAGSLTDTQYF. The J gene is TRBJ2-3, the V gene TRBV7-2; D is perhaps TRBD2 (6 bases). The CDR3 spans 16 residues. The germline V gene encodes CDR1 SGHTA and CDR2 FQGNSA. V lost 3 bases to trimming and J lost 3 bases, with 16 bases between them.

V gene TRBV6-5 combines with J gene TRBJ2-7; a possible D gene is TRBD2 (5 bases). In germline, CDR1 is MNHEY, CDR2 SVGAGI. The ends were cut back, 6 bases at V and 0 bases at J, with 15 bases in the middle. This CDR3 has 15 amino acids. CDR3 DNA sequence: TGTGCCAGCAGCCACGGACGGGAAAGCTCCTACGAGCAGTACTTC. It is translated as CASSHGRESSYEQYF.

The chain couples TRBV7-2 to TRBJ1-1; 8 bases match TRBD1. Trimming took 4 bases from V and 3 from J; bases not matched to a gene: 1. The CDR3 is 13 residues long. The V gene's germline CDR1 is SGHTA and CDR2 FQGNSA. This CDR3 reads CASSSQGDTEAFF. CDR3 DNA sequence: TGTGCCAGCAGCTCACAGGGGGACACTGAAGCTTTCTTT.

The gene calls are TRBV6-1 and TRBJ1-1; a weak D match, TRBD1 (6 bases). Germline V gene lookup returns CDR1 MNHNS and CDR2 SASEGT. CDR3 size: 15 residues. V was shortened by 1 base and J by 1 base, with 10 bases between the two germline ends. The DNA of the CDR3 is TGTGCCAGCAGTGAAGACCTACAGGGGAACACTGAAGCTTTCTTT. Protein product: CASSEDLQGNTEAFF.

The chain has TRBV6-5 and TRBJ1-5; no definite D call. Between the trimmed V and J ends, which lost 3 bases and 2 bases, there was a span of 11 bases. The germline gives CDR1 MNHEY, CDR2 SVGAGI. The CDR3 spans 15 residues. In nucleotides, the CDR3 is TGTGCCAGCAGTTATTCTGGACCCGGCAATCAGCCCCAGCATTTT. This translates into CASSYSGPGNQPQHF.

The chain links TRBV29-1 to TRBJ1-2; D uncertain. The V gene's germline CDR1 is SQVTM and CDR2 ANQGSEA. The CDR3 runs 11 residues. V lost 5 bases and J 4 bases, leaving 8 bases between the germline ends. The CDR3 DNA reads TGCAGCGTTCACCCAGTCTATGGCTACACCTTC. It translates to CSVHPVYGYTF.

The chain links TRBV7-9 to TRBJ1-2; D unclear. The V gene lost 5 bases and the J gene lost 4 bases, with 11 bases spanning the gap. Germline V gene data show CDR1 as SEHNR and CDR2 as FQNEAQ (reference sequence). CDR3 size: 13 residues. CDR3 coding DNA: TGTGCCAGCAGCGATCGTCTAGGCTATGGCTACACCTTC. Residues: CASSDRLGYGYTF.

This clone was recorded only once. This chain uses TRBV18 with TRBJ1-6, with 7 bases identical to TRBD1. Trimming cost V 3 bases and J 3 bases; bases outside gene matches: 2. Germline loops: CDR1 KGHSH, CDR2 LQKENI. CDR3 size: 15 residues. The CDR3 here is CASSPRDSYNSPLHF. The CDR3 bases are TGTGCCAGCTCACCCCGGGACAGCTATAATTCACCCCTCCACTTT.

The rearrangement uses TRBV4-1 and TRBJ2-7; tentative D call: TRBD1 (6 bases). From germline, CDR1 is MGHRA and CDR2 YSYEKL. V was clipped by 3 bases and J by 1 base, with 25 bases between them. The CDR3 spans 19 residues. The CDR3 bases are TGCGCCAGCAGCCAGCGCCTGGCAGGGGACCCATCCTGGTCCTACGAGCAGTACTTC. The encoded protein is CASSQRLAGDPSWSYEQYF.

The CDR3 sequence: CASSVLTGVAFF. The CDR3 DNA follows: TGTGCCAGCAGCGTTCTGACGGGAGTGGCTTTCTTT. The chain carries TRBV7-2 and TRBJ1-1; D unresolved. V gave up 5 bases and J gave up 11 bases, with 15 bases separating them. There are 12 residues in the CDR3. Germline CDR1 and CDR2: SGHTA and FQGNSA.

The chain links TRBV12-5 to TRBJ2-7; TRBD1 is a possible D gene (5 bases). The CDR3 totals 16 residues. Germline assignment: CDR1 LGHNT and CDR2 FRNRAP. V was trimmed by 7 bases and J by 1 base, leaving 20 bases between them. The CDR3 DNA reads as TGTGCTAGTGCCACTCCCCTCCACGACAGTTCCTACGAGCAGTACTTC. Translating gives CASATPLHDSSYEQYF.

This chain joins TRBV7-9 and TRBJ1-3, with D uncertain. The ends were cut back, 2 bases at V and 1 base at J, with 9 bases in the middle. The germline V gene encodes CDR1 SEHNR and CDR2 FQNEAQ (reference sequence). CDR3 length: 15 residues. CDR3 sequence: CASSLRPVSGNTIYF. CDR3 bases: TGTGCCAGCAGCTTACGGCCGGTTTCTGGAAACACCATATATTTT.

A few counts support this clone. This CDR3 is CASSQDSYRGPHSNQPQHF. CDR3 DNA sequence: TGCGCCAGCAGCCAAGATAGTTACAGGGGGCCGCATAGCAATCAGCCCCAGCATTTT. V is TRBV4-1 and J is TRBJ1-5, with 9 bases aligning to TRBD1. Per germline, CDR1 MGHRA and CDR2 YSYEKL. Germline trimming cut 0 bases from V and 0 bases from J; bases unmatched to any gene: 9. This CDR3 has 19 amino acids.

The chain joins TRBV4-3 to TRBJ2-1, with D perhaps matching TRBD1 or TRBD2 (5 bases each). There are 14 residues in the CDR3. Germline CDR1 reads LGHNA; CDR2 reads YSLEER. V was clipped by 2 bases and J by 8 bases, with 13 bases between them. CDR3 residues: CASSQNYRDHEQFF. In DNA, the CDR3 is TGCGCCAGCAGCCAAAACTACCGGGACCATGAGCAGTTCTTC.

Here the CDR3 DNA reads TGTGCCAGCAGCAAAGGGGACACAGGGGCCCGGACCCCGCAGAGAAATCAGCCCCAGCATTTT. Protein product: CASSKGDTGARTPQRNQPQHF. This chain connects TRBV21-1 to TRBJ1-5; TRBD1, as called in the table, went unchecked against the DNA. TRBV21-1 is classified as a pseudogene. This CDR3 has 21 residues.

The chain is built from TRBV7-2 and TRBJ1-4; 10 bases match TRBD1. Germline CDR1 SGHTA, CDR2 FQGNSA. Unmatched junction bases numbered 5, after V lost 5 bases and J lost 8 bases. The CDR3 consists of 14 residues. The CDR3 spells CASSPDRGSEKLFF. CDR3 DNA sequence: TGTGCCAGCAGCCCGGACAGGGGGAGCGAAAAACTGTTTTTT.

This clone was picked up one time. As DNA, the CDR3 is TGTGCCACCAGCCGTACGGGGAACTCCTACGAGCAGTACTTC. Its protein product is CATSRTGNSYEQYF. The V call is TRBV15, the J call TRBJ2-7; D is perhaps TRBD2 (5 bases). V shed 5 bases and J shed 0 bases, with 11 bases lying between them. Germline values: CDR1 LNHNV, CDR2 YYDKDF (reference sequence). CDR3 length equals 14 residues.

V gene TRBV7-8 combines with J gene TRBJ1-1, with D maybe TRBD1 (5 bases). Between the trimmed V and J ends, which lost 5 bases and 3 bases, there was a span of 22 bases. The CDR3 consists of 17 residues. Germline V gene data show CDR1 as SGHVS and CDR2 as FQNEAQ. CDR3 loop: CASSPLGGREADTEAFF. The DNA for the CDR3 is TGTGCCAGCAGCCCCCTGGGGGGTCGGGAGGCGGACACTGAAGCTTTCTTT.

This chain links TRBV5-8 with TRBJ2-2; tentatively, D is TRBD1 (5 bases). V lost 5 bases to trimming and J lost 8 bases, with 10 bases between them. Per the germline V gene, CDR1 is SGHTS and CDR2 is YDEGEE. This CDR3 is built from 12 residues. The CDR3 DNA is TGTGCCAGCAGTCCAGGGTCTGGGGAGCTGTTTTTT. Its translation is CASSPGSGELFF.